A selection of T cell receptor beta chains follows, all from one sample in a study of blood T cell repertoires in COVID-19. The repertoire was sequenced with immunoSEQ multiplex PCR; TCRdb's copy has only in-frame clones and lacks some. The sample shows 70,000 or so clones, around 89% of them seen only once. The sequenced sample consisted of peripheral blood. These TCRs come from a man between 60 and 70 years old with acute or convalescent COVID-19. Each CDR3 is given with its conserved first and last residue. Each record gives: V gene, D gene, clone size, CDR3 length, J gene, CDR3 protein, CDR3 DNA. The D gene is left open where the match is weak. Size is omitted from some rows. Given values are once, few, many or a class for expanded clones.

TRBV7-2	TRBD2	-	16	TRBJ2-7	CASSLVASGRAYEQYF	TGTGCCAGCAGCTTAGTGGCTAGCGGGAGGGCCTACGAGCAGTACTTC
TRBV5-4	TRBD1	-	14	TRBJ2-7	CASSGRQGSYEQYF	TGTGCCAGCAGCGGACGACAGGGGAGCTACGAGCAGTACTTC
TRBV9	-	once	15	TRBJ1-5	CASSVDGQPNQPQHF	TGTGCCAGCAGCGTGGATGGACAGCCTAATCAGCCCCAGCATTTT
TRBV12-3/TRBV12-4	-	-	13	TRBJ2-2	CASSPRQAGELFF	TGTGCCAGCAGTCCAAGACAGGCCGGGGAGCTGTTTTTT
TRBV29-1	TRBD1	once	14	TRBJ2-1	CSVEKQGAYNEQFF	TGCAGCGTTGAGAAACAGGGGGCCTACAATGAGCAGTTCTTC
TRBV19	TRBD1	-	17	TRBJ1-2	CASSEQDRGSANYGYTF	TGTGCCAGTAGTGAACAAGACAGGGGGTCCGCTAACTATGGCTACACCTTC
TRBV7-9	TRBD1	-	15	TRBJ1-6	CASSLTGQANSPLHF	TGTGCCAGCAGCTTAACGGGACAGGCTAATTCACCCCTCCACTTT
TRBV5-1	TRBD1	-	15	TRBJ1-3	CASSRTGSSGNTIYF	TGCGCCAGCAGCCGGACAGGGAGCTCTGGAAACACCATATATTTT
TRBV7-8	-	-	14	TRBJ2-2	CASSLATGQSQLFF	TGTGCCAGCAGCTTAGCGACAGGCCAAAGCCAGCTGTTTTTT
TRBV9	-	-	16	TRBJ1-2	CASSVAAQGTPYGYTF	TGTGCCAGCAGCGTAGCGGCCCAGGGGACCCCCTATGGCTACACCTTC
TRBV4-2	-	-	14	TRBJ2-5	CASSQVQGKETQYF	TGTGCCAGCAGCCAAGTCCAGGGCAAAGAGACCCAGTACTTC
TRBV2	TRBD2	once	15	TRBJ2-5	CASRGTSGSQETQYF	TGTGCCAGCAGAGGGACTAGCGGGAGCCAAGAGACCCAGTACTTC
TRBV5-6	-	-	13	TRBJ2-7	CASSPLGSYEQYF	TGTGCCAGCAGCCCACTAGGCTCCTACGAGCAGTACTTC
TRBV6-5	TRBD1	-	15	TRBJ1-2	CASSPRTGADYGYTF	TGTGCCAGCAGTCCTCGGACAGGGGCGGACTATGGCTACACCTTC
TRBV7-9	-	-	14	TRBJ2-5	CASGDGRVQETQYF	TGTGCCAGCGGCGACGGGCGGGTCCAAGAGACCCAGTACTTC
TRBV24-1	TRBD1	-	16	TRBJ2-5	CATSELGQGAEETQYF	TGTGCCACCAGTGAACTGGGACAGGGGGCGGAGGAGACCCAGTACTTC
TRBV3-1/TRBV3-2	-	-	15	TRBJ2-7	CASSQGAEGYYEQYF	TGTGCCAGCAGCCAAGGGGCGGAGGGTTACTACGAGCAGTACTTC
TRBV5-1	-	-	18	TRBJ1-3	CASSPGRGHIRSGNTIYF	TGCGCCAGCAGCCCGGGAAGAGGTCATATACGCTCTGGAAACACCATATATTTT
TRBV6-5	TRBD2	-	15	TRBJ2-3	CASSRGGIGTDTQYF	TGTGCCAGCAGTCGCGGGGGAATCGGCACAGATACGCAGTATTTT
TRBV6-1	TRBD1	-	16	TRBJ1-2	CASSEAMAGGNYGYTF	TGTGCCAGCAGTGAAGCTATGGCAGGGGGTAACTATGGCTACACCTTC
TRBV11-1	-	-	13	TRBJ2-3	CASSWGVGDTQYF	TGTGCCAGCAGCTGGGGGGTAGGAGATACGCAGTATTTT
TRBV14	-	-	15	TRBJ1-3	CASSQIREGGNTIYF	TGTGCCAGCAGCCAAATAAGAGAGGGTGGAAACACCATATATTTT
TRBV30	-	once	14	TRBJ1-6	CAWMLGGSLGSLHF	TGTGCCTGGATGTTGGGAGGGTCCCTGGGGTCCCTCCACTTT
TRBV20-1	-	-	12	TRBJ2-5	CSASLQEETQYF	TGCAGTGCTAGTCTCCAGGAAGAGACCCAGTACTTC
TRBV5-6	-	-	14	TRBJ1-1	CASSPNNRNTEAFF	TGTGCCAGCAGCCCGAATAATAGGAACACTGAAGCTTTCTTT
TRBV19	-	once	16	TRBJ1-3	CASTQMEGRRGNTIYF	TGTGCCAGTACCCAAATGGAGGGGCGAAGAGGAAACACCATATATTTT
TRBV5-1	-	-	16	TRBJ2-5	CASSLRPGESGETQYF	TGCGCCAGCAGCTTGCGCCCAGGGGAATCAGGGGAGACCCAGTACTTC
TRBV13	TRBD1	-	16	TRBJ1-3	CASSNPTDRAGNTIYF	TGTGCCAGCAGCAACCCCACGGACAGGGCTGGAAACACCATATATTTT
TRBV5-1	TRBD1	-	15	TRBJ2-3	CASSQGALSTDTQYF	TGCGCCAGCAGCCAGGGGGCGCTGAGCACAGATACGCAGTATTTT
TRBV2	-	-	11	TRBJ1-1	CASSTGREAFF	TGTGCCAGCAGTACAGGACGGGAAGCTTTCTTT
TRBV27	-	-	14	TRBJ1-4	CASSFGAVNEKLFF	TGTGCCAGCTCTTTTGGGGCAGTTAATGAAAAACTGTTTTTT
TRBV4-2	-	-	15	TRBJ2-3	CASSQERQSTDTQYF	TGTGCCAGCAGCCAAGAGAGACAGTCCACAGATACGCAGTATTTT
TRBV11-3	TRBD2	-	15	TRBJ2-1	CASSSSSGAGNEQFF	TGTGCCAGCAGCTCTTCTAGCGGGGCCGGCAATGAGCAGTTCTTC
TRBV11-2	TRBD1	once	13	TRBJ1-1	CASSYTGGTEAFF	TGTGCCAGCAGCTATACAGGGGGGACTGAAGCTTTCTTT
TRBV5-1	TRBD1	-	15	TRBJ2-7	CASSLGQGRNYEQYF	TGCGCCAGCAGCTTGGGACAGGGGCGGAACTACGAGCAGTACTTC
TRBV29-1	-	-	14	TRBJ1-1	CSVETKRMNTEAFF	TGCAGCGTTGAAACGAAGCGGATGAACACTGAAGCTTTCTTT
TRBV5-1	TRBD2	-	17	TRBJ2-1	CASSPSSSGGVSNEQFF	TGCGCCAGCAGCCCCTCGTCTAGCGGGGGGGTGAGCAATGAGCAGTTCTTC
TRBV7-8	TRBD2	-	16	TRBJ2-2	CASSSPRGGLPGELFF	TGTGCCAGCAGCTCTCCCCGGGGGGGCCTCCCTGGGGAGCTGTTTTTT
TRBV14	-	-	17	TRBJ2-1	CASSQEMRGTSYNEQFF	TGTGCCAGCAGCCAAGAGATGAGGGGGACCTCCTACAATGAGCAGTTCTTC
TRBV28	TRBD1	few	14	TRBJ1-1	CASSSTGMNTEAFF	TGTGCCAGCAGTTCGACAGGGATGAACACTGAAGCTTTCTTT
TRBV4-2	TRBD2	-	16	TRBJ2-4	CASSQAGLAGQNIQYF	TGTGCCAGCAGCCAAGCCGGGTTAGCGGGGCAAAACATTCAGTACTTC
TRBV3-1/TRBV3-2	-	-	12	TRBJ2-3	CASSLQGIPQYF	TGTGCCAGCAGCCTCCAGGGAATTCCGCAGTATTTT
TRBV15	TRBD2	once	17	TRBJ2-2	CATSTPTSGRSTGELFF	TGTGCCACCAGCACACCGACTAGCGGGAGAAGCACCGGGGAGCTGTTTTTT
TRBV7-9	-	-	14	TRBJ2-7	CASSSQGLIGEQYF	TGTGCCAGCAGCTCACAGGGTTTAATTGGCGAGCAGTACTTC
TRBV19	TRBD1	-	15	TRBJ2-7	CASSIGTGSTYEQYF	TGTGCCAGTAGTATCGGGACAGGTTCGACCTACGAGCAGTACTTC
TRBV2	-	once	13	TRBJ2-3	CASSRDRSYTQYF	TGTGCCAGCAGTAGAGACAGGTCTTATACGCAGTATTTT